This is a list of T cell receptor beta chains from one sample in a study of cytomegalovirus exposure and HLA in healthy donors. The protocol was immunoSEQ multiplex PCR, while the TCRdb copy is restricted to in-frame clones and leaves out a portion. In the table there are 120,000 or so clones, around 85% of which are singletons. What was sequenced was PBMCs. These receptors all come from a young man in good health and CMV-seropositive. Both conserved end residues are part of each CDR3. Each record gives: J gene, CDR3 length, V gene, clone size, D gene, CDR3 DNA, CDR3 protein. A D gene is named only where the DNA matches it firmly. Not every row has a clone size; where given, it reads once, few, many or a size class.

>TRBJ2-2|14|TRBV29-1|once|.
TGCAGCGTTGAAGCAGGGTCGAACACCGGGGAGCTGTTTTTT
CSVEAGSNTGELFF
>TRBJ1-5|14|TRBV2|.|TRBD1
TGTGCCAGCAGTGACGGACAGGGTGGTCAGCCCCAGCATTTT
CASSDGQGGQPQHF
>TRBJ2-3|15|TRBV5-1|.|.
TGCGCCAGCAGCCCCGGACTCTCATACACAGATACGCAGTATTTT
CASSPGLSYTDTQYF
>TRBJ2-3|15|TRBV5-4|.|TRBD2
TGTGCCAGCACCAAGACTAGCGGAATCACAGATACGCAGTATTTT
CASTKTSGITDTQYF
>TRBJ2-3|15|TRBV11-2|.|TRBD2
TGTGCCAGCAGCCGTAGCGGGAGTACCGCAGATACGCAGTATTTT
CASSRSGSTADTQYF
>TRBJ2-3|14|TRBV6-1|.|.
TGTGCCAGCTGTCTGAGGGGAGGAGGAGATACGCAGTATTTT
CASCLRGGGDTQYF
>TRBJ1-1|16|TRBV18|.|TRBD1
TGTGCCAGCTCACTGGTGAACAGGGGGGGAAACACTGAAGCTTTCTTT
CASSLVNRGGNTEAFF
>TRBJ2-5|14|TRBV29-1|.|.
TGCAGCGTGCGGGTCACTCGGGGGCAAGAGACCCAGTACTTC
CSVRVTRGQETQYF
>TRBJ2-3|14|TRBV18|.|.
TGTGCCAGCTCACCACCCGACTCCACAGATACGCAGTATTTT
CASSPPDSTDTQYF
>TRBJ1-2|14|TRBV5-4|.|TRBD1
TGTGCCAGCAGCCCACAGAGGGACAGTTATGGCTACACCTTC
CASSPQRDSYGYTF
>TRBJ1-1|12|TRBV6-6|.|.
TGTGCCAGCAGTTACGGACAGACGGAAGCTTTCTTT
CASSYGQTEAFF
>TRBJ1-1|16|TRBV7-2|.|.
TGTGCCAGCAGCTCGGGAGCAGGGACGGCGAACACTGAAGCTTTCTTT
CASSSGAGTANTEAFF
>TRBJ2-7|16|TRBV5-4|.|TRBD1
TGTGCCAGCAGCCTACTTCCCGGGACAGGAACCTACGAGCAGTACTTC
CASSLLPGTGTYEQYF
>TRBJ2-1|15|TRBV6-5|.|.
TGTGCCAGCGGGCGGGATGGGACCCCGGGCTATGAGCAGTTCTTC
CASGRDGTPGYEQFF
>TRBJ2-3|16|TRBV5-6|.|.
TGTGCCAGCAGCTTGGCCTCTCCCCTTAGCACAGATACGCAGTATTTT
CASSLASPLSTDTQYF
>TRBJ2-7|16|TRBV18|.|TRBD1
TGTGCCAGCTCACCACTTTTAGGACAGGGACCCTACGAGCAGTACTTC
CASSPLLGQGPYEQYF
>TRBJ1-2|13|TRBV11-2|once|.
TGTGCCAGCAGCTTGGCAGTTAACTATGGCTACACCTTC
CASSLAVNYGYTF
>TRBJ2-7|14|TRBV6-1|.|TRBD1
TGTGCCACCTCTCGACTCCGCGACAGGGGCGAGCAGTACTTC
CATSRLRDRGEQYF
>TRBJ2-3|16|TRBV10-3|.|TRBD2
TGTGCCATCAGTGAGAACATAGCGGGGGGTGAGGATACGCAGTATTTT
CAISENIAGGEDTQYF
>TRBJ1-5|13|TRBV6-1|.|.
TGTGCCGCACGACAAGGGGGCAATCAGCCCCAGCATTTT
CAARQGGNQPQHF
>TRBJ1-2|17|TRBV9|.|.
TGTGCCAGCAGCGTAGTACCCCACACGGGTTCCGCCTATGGCTACACCTTC
CASSVVPHTGSAYGYTF
>TRBJ2-3|19|TRBV15|.|TRBD2
TGTGCCACCAGCAGAGAACCCCTGGGACTAGCGGGCCCGAGGGATACGCAGTATTTT
CATSREPLGLAGPRDTQYF
>TRBJ1-1|14|TRBV19|.|.
TGTGCCAGTAGTATGGTTGGAGGGAACACTGAAGCTTTCTTT
CASSMVGGNTEAFF
>TRBJ1-5|14|TRBV19|.|.
TGTGCCAGTAGTACCGGCGGCTACAATCAGCCCCAGCATTTT
CASSTGGYNQPQHF
>TRBJ1-2|17|TRBV27|.|TRBD1
TGTGCCAGCAGTTTCTTCGAGGGACAGGGGAAGTACTATGGCTACACCTTC
CASSFFEGQGKYYGYTF
>TRBJ1-1|17|TRBV4-3|.|.
TGCGCCAGCAGCCAAGATTTCGGGGCGGGGGTGGACACTGAAGCTTTCTTT
CASSQDFGAGVDTEAFF
>TRBJ2-3|16|TRBV21-1|.|.
TGTGCCAGCAGCAGGGGACAGGGGGCGCCTAAGGATACGCAGTATTTT
CASSRGQGAPKDTQYF
>TRBJ2-7|14|TRBV5-1|.|.
TGCGCCAGCAGCTCATCCGGGTCCACCTACGAGCAGTACTTC
CASSSSGSTYEQYF
>TRBJ2-5|16|TRBV4-1|few|TRBD2
TGCGCCAGCAGCCAAGAGGTAGCGGGGGTAAGAGAGACCCAGTACTTC
CASSQEVAGVRETQYF
>TRBJ1-1|15|TRBV25-1|few|.
TGTGCCAGCAGTGAAACGAGGGGGGGGAACACTGAAGCTTTCTTT
CASSETRGGNTEAFF
>TRBJ1-2|15|TRBV6-5|.|TRBD1
TGTGCCAGCAGTCGAAGGGGGCAGGCTAACTATGGCTACACCTTC
CASSRRGQANYGYTF
>TRBJ2-7|12|TRBV6-5|.|.
TGTGCCAGCAGTGCAACCGGGACACACCACTACTTC
CASSATGTHHYF
>TRBJ2-1|15|TRBV4-3|.|TRBD1
TGCGCCAGCAGCCAAGGACAGGGGATTTTAAATGAGCAGTTCTTC
CASSQGQGILNEQFF
>TRBJ2-7|11|TRBV2|.|.
TGTGCCAGCAGGGGGCAATACGAGCAGTACTTC
CASRGQYEQYF
>TRBJ1-2|14|TRBV6-1|.|.
TGTGCCAGCAGTGAAACAGGAATTAGCTATGGCTACACCTTC
CASSETGISYGYTF
>TRBJ2-3|17|TRBV15|.|TRBD2
TGTGCCACTCGCGACAGAGTGGGAGCGGGACGCACAGATACGCAGTATTTT
CATRDRVGAGRTDTQYF
>TRBJ2-1|13|TRBV9|.|.
TGTGCCAGCAGCGGGAGCTCCTACAATGAGCAGTTCTTC
CASSGSSYNEQFF
>TRBJ2-1|16|TRBV5-1|.|TRBD2
TGCGCCAGCAGCCCCCCTCTAGCGGGAGGGCCCCGGGAGCAGTTCTTC
CASSPPLAGGPREQFF
>TRBJ1-2|17|TRBV25-1|.|.
TGTGCCAGCAGAGCAACCGCCGGGACAAACGAAGACTATGGCTACACCTTC
CASRATAGTNEDYGYTF
>TRBJ1-2|16|TRBV6-5|.|TRBD1
TGTGCCAGCAGTTACTTGGACAGGGGTGCTAACTATGGCTACACCTTC
CASSYLDRGANYGYTF
>TRBJ1-4|13|TRBV4-3|.|.
TGCGCCAGCAGCCAAACGGGCGGGAAAAAACTGTTTTTT
CASSQTGGKKLFF
>TRBJ2-3|15|TRBV30|.|TRBD2
TGTGCCTGGAGTCGTCTAGCGGGAGGGACAGATACGCAGTATTTT
CAWSRLAGGTDTQYF
>TRBJ2-1|13|TRBV5-1|.|.
TGCGCCAGCAGCTTGGAAGGGGCTGGTGAGCAGTTCTTC
CASSLEGAGEQFF
>TRBJ2-1|15|TRBV29-1|.|TRBD1
TGCAGCGTTGAGGTCTGGGACAGGGAATCCGATGAGCAGTTCTTC
CSVEVWDRESDEQFF